This T cell receptor beta chain derives from a study of a mutant IDH1 vaccine in newly diagnosed glioma. Germline loops: CDR1 MGHRA, CDR2 YSYEKL. The CDR3 length is 16 residues. The V end was cut by 5 bases, the J end by 0 bases, with 14 bases between. Sequencing was performed with immunoSEQ multiplex PCR; in TCRdb, only in-frame clones are kept and a portion is missing. The table lists tens of thousands of clones, roughly 83% of them singletons. About this clone itself: The antigen remains undetermined.

The time point: week 47, end of study. In the vaccine, a single dose held 300 ug of the mutant IDH1 20-mer peptide, along with topical imiquimod. This chain connects TRBV4-1 to TRBJ2-4; D is unresolved. This sequence originates from a man aged 35 to 55 with glioma. The sequences come from PBMCs, collected from a glioma patient whose treatment included an IDH1 peptide vaccine. DNA for the CDR3: TGCGCCAGCAGCGGAGTAGGGTATCTAGCCAAAAACATTCAGTACTTC. Translated: CASSGVGYLAKNIQYF.